Below are 8 T cell receptor beta chains sequenced from a single sample in a study of shared clonotypes between healthy human individuals (dated by TCRdb to about 2020). Libraries came from the immunoSEQ multiplex PCR assay. TCRdb carries this immuneACCESS record with in-frame sequences only. Its versions omit some clonotypes, under half of them owing to an unresolved V gene in the studies checked, with the rest unexplained. For this sample the table gives 950,000 to 1,300,000 clones, of which roughly 80% were detected only once. The top ten clones comprise 1.4% of the sample. Sequenced sample: memory CD4+ T cells sorted from blood. This sample's cell subset or site label indicates: CD45RA-negative fraction. The receptor set was obtained from a man aged 18 to 30 in good health.

This clone was found a few times. V usage is TRBV28 and J usage is TRBJ1-4, with a possible D match to TRBD1 (5 bases). Between the trimmed V and J ends, which lost 6 bases and 14 bases, there was a span of 10 bases. The CDR3 is 10 residues long. Germline V gives CDR1 MDHEN, CDR2 SYDVKM. This chain's CDR3 is CASSLQVLFF. For the CDR3, the DNA is TGTGCCAGCAGCCTACAGGTGCTGTTTTTT.

This clone was recorded a few times. The chain has TRBV15 and TRBJ2-7, with a weak D call TRBD1 (7 bases). CDR3 length: 15 amino acids. V dropped 3 bases and J dropped 4 bases, with 16 bases sitting between them. The V gene's germline CDR1 is LNHNV and CDR2 YYDKDF (reference sequence). DNA for the CDR3: TGTGCCACCAGCAGCCCGCAGGGGGGACGGTACGAGCAGTACTTC. Translation: CATSSPQGGRYEQYF.

As concerns this clone: A much larger clone sits a single nucleotide away, making a read error possible. The gene calls are TRBV19 and TRBJ2-5; 14 bases are shared with TRBD2. The CDR3 contains 17 residues. The ends lost 4 bases at V and 6 bases at J; junction bases unmatched: 10. Germline CDR1 and CDR2: LNHDA and SQIVND (reference sequence). The CDR3 protein is CASSTAVTSGGAKTQYF. CDR3 nucleotides: TGTGCCAGTAGTACAGCCGTGACTAGCGGGGGGGCGAAGACCCAGTACTTC.

The V and J genes are TRBV30 and TRBJ2-3, with TRBD2 matching 7 bases. Per germline, CDR1 GTSNPN and CDR2 SVGIG (reference sequence). With 7 bases clipped from V and 4 bases from J, the junction kept 14 bases outside the gene matches. CDR3 size: 15 residues. This chain's CDR3 is CALAGEFKVADTQYF. The CDR3 DNA follows: TGTGCCTTGGCGGGGGAGTTCAAGGTGGCAGATACGCAGTATTTT.

This clone occurred a few times. The DNA for the CDR3 is TGTGCCAGCAGTGTTTCGCAGGGCGCCGCCGGGGAGCTGTTTTTT. Amino acid sequence: CASSVSQGAAGELFF. The V call is TRBV6-1, the J call TRBJ2-2; maybe TRBD1 (5 bases). The CDR3 spans 15 residues. Trimming took off 4 bases at V and 6 bases at J, with 15 bases between the two ends. Germline values: CDR1 MNHNS, CDR2 SASEGT.

The chain links TRBV6-1 to TRBJ1-6, with a weak D call TRBD1 (5 bases). The CDR3 consists of 16 residues. Germline-derived CDR1 and CDR2 are MNHNS and SASEGT. Trimming cost V 2 bases and J 9 bases, with 17 bases left between them. The CDR3 bases are TGTGCCAGCAGTGAATACGTTAAGGGGTTGGGTTCACCCCTCCACTTT. It yields the protein CASSEYVKGLGSPLHF.

The chain carries TRBV11-3 and TRBJ2-1; tentative D call: TRBD2 (6 bases). The CDR3 loop spans 13 amino acids. The ends were cut back, 5 bases at V and 7 bases at J, with 12 bases in the middle. Germline assignment: CDR1 SGHNT and CDR2 YENEEA. The CDR3 DNA reads as TGTGCCAGCAGCCGGAATAGCGGAAATGAGCAGTTCTTC. It translates to CASSRNSGNEQFF.

This sequence joins TRBV9 and TRBJ2-3; 10 bases align to TRBD2. The CDR3 spans 17 residues. The V segment lost 4 bases and the J segment 1 base; nucleotides outside the gene matches: 9. Germline CDR1 reads SGDLS; CDR2 reads YYNGEE. CDR3 protein: CASSSGASGGRTDTQYF. In nucleotides, the CDR3 is TGTGCCAGCAGCTCGGGGGCTAGCGGGGGTCGCACAGATACGCAGTATTTT.